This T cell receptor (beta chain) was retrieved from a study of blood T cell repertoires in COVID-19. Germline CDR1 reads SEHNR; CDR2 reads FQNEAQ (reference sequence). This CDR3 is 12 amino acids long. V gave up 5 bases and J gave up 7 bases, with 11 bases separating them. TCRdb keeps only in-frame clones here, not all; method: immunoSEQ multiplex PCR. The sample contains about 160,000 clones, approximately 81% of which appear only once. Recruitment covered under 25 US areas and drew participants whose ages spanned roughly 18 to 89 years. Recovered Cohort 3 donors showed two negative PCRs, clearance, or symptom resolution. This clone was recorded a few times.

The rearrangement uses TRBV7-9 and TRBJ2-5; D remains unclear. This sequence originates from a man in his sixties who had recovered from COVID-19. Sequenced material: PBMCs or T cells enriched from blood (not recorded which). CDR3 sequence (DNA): TGTGCCAGCAGCCCCGACCTAGGGACCCAGTACTTC. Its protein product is CASSPDLGTQYF.